This TCR beta chain was documented in a study of vaccination effects on CD4 cells after COVID-19. The CDR3 covers 13 residues. CDR1 is LGHDT, CDR2 YNNKEL, per germline (reference sequence). V was shortened by 0 bases and J by 7 bases, with 9 bases between the two germline ends. Sequenced by immunoSEQ multiplex PCR; TCRdb stores in-frame clones only, minus some. In the table there are approximately 50,000 clones, 76% of which are singletons. Study outcomes and limitations: Few convalescent patients, and no early post-infection timepoints, were available to the study.

In regard to this clone: Its antigen is currently unknown.

Isolating CD4+ T cells followed approximately ten days of culture. The chain has TRBV3-1 (or the pseudogene TRBV3-2) and TRBJ1-2; D uncertain. This clonotype was obtained from a human donor who had a prior SARS-CoV-2 infection. The sequences come from CD4+ T cells from PBMCs cultured without peptide, collected before COVID-19 vaccination. DNA of the CDR3: TGTGCCAGCAGCCAAGATTTAGGTCCTGGCTACACCTTC. Translating it yields CASSQDLGPGYTF.